This T cell receptor (beta chain) was captured by sequencing in a study of blood T cell repertoires in COVID-19. Study background: Sites across the United States, Italy and Spain contributed samples from acute and convalescent COVID-19. Sample material is recorded as cDNA or gDNA derived from T cells, B-cell-depleted T cells, or PBMCs.

The assay was immunoSEQ multiplex PCR, and TCRdb's table has in-frame clones only and misses some. Found here are roughly 200,000 clones, about 88% of them singletons; the top ten hold roughly 10%. From germline, CDR1 is SGHRS and CDR2 YFSETQ. This CDR3 comprises 15 residues. With 1 base removed from V and 5 bases from J, the gap between germline ends came to 16 bases. Sequenced: peripheral blood. The chain recombines TRBV5-1 with TRBJ2-7; perhaps TRBD2 as D (7 bases). This clonotype was obtained from a woman aged 45-65 years with COVID-19, enrolled during active disease. Here the CDR3 DNA reads TGCGCCAGCAGCTTGATTTCAAGGGGGAGGGACGAGCAGTACTTC. It encodes CASSLISRGRDEQYF.